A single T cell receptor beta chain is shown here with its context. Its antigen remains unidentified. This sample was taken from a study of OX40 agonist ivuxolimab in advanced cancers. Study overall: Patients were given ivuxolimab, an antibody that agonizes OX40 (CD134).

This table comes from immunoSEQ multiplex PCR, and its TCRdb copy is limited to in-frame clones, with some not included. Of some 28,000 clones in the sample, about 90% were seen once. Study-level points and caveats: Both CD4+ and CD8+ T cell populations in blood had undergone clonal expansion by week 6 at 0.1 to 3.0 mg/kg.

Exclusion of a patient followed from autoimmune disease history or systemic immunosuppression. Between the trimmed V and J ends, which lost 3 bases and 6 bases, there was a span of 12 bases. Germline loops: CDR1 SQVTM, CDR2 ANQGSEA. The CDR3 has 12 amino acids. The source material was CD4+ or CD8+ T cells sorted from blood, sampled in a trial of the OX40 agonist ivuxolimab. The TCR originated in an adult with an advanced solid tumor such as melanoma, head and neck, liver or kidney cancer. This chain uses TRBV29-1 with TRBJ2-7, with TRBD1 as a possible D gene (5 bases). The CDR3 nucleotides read TGCAGCGTTGAGGAAGGTACAGGCGAGCAGTACTTC. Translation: CSVEEGTGEQYF.